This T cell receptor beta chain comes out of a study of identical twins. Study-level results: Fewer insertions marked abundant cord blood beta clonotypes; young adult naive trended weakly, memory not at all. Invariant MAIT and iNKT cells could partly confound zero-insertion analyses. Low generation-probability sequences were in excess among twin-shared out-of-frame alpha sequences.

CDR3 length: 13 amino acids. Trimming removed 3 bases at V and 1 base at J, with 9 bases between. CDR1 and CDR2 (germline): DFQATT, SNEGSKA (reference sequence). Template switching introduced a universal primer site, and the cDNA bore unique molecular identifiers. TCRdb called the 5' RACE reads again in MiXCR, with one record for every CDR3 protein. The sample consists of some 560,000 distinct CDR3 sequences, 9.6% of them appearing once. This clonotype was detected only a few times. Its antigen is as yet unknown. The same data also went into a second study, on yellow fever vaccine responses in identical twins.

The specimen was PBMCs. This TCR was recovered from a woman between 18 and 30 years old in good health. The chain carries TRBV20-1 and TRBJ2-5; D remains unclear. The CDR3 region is CSASETIQETQYF. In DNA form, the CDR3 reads TGCAGTGCTAGCGAGACCATCCAAGAGACCCAGTACTTC.